This is a list of T cell receptor beta chains from one sample in a study of blood T cell repertoires in COVID-19. Some clones are missing from TCRdb's copy, which holds only in-frame ones; the method was immunoSEQ multiplex PCR. This sample has tens of thousands of clones, with under 95% found just once. The sequenced material came from peripheral blood. Receptor source: a human donor in a cohort sampled during active COVID-19. The CDR3 runs from the conserved cysteine through the conserved F or W. The D gene is left open where the match is weak. Part of the rows lack a size; the others show once, few, many or a class for expanded clones.

clone_size j_call d_call v_call cdr3_nt cdr3_aa
. TRBJ1-5 . TRBV5-8 TGTGCCAGCAGCTTAACTGTTACCTATAGCAATCAGCCCCAGCATTTT CASSLTVTYSNQPQHF
. TRBJ1-6 . TRBV11-2 TGTGCCAGCAGCTTAGGACTGGAAAATTCACCCCTCCACTTT CASSLGLENSPLHF
. TRBJ1-6 . TRBV10-2 TGCGCCAGCAGTGCGACAGCCTTATATAATTCACCCCTCCACTTT CASSATALYNSPLHF
. TRBJ2-1 TRBD2 TRBV11-2 TGTGCCAGCAGCTTTGGCGGGGGGGAGGCCAATGAGCAGTTCTTC CASSFGGGEANEQFF
. TRBJ1-2 TRBD1 TRBV9 TGTGCCAGCAGCTCGGGGACAGGGACCTATGGCTACACCTTC CASSSGTGTYGYTF
. TRBJ2-5 . TRBV30 TGTGCCTGGAGTGTAATAGGGAGCGGAGTCCAAGAGACCCAGTACTTC CAWSVIGSGVQETQYF
. TRBJ1-1 . TRBV12-3/TRBV12-4 TGTGCCAGCAGTCCAGGGAAGAACACTGAAGCTTTCTTT CASSPGKNTEAFF
. TRBJ1-1 . TRBV7-9 TGTGCCAGCAGCCTCTCCGTCCAACTAGTAGGCGCTGAAGCTTTCTTT CASSLSVQLVGAEAFF
. TRBJ1-2 . TRBV11-2 TGTGCCAGCAGCTTATCTGGACTGCGGGGCTACACCTTC CASSLSGLRGYTF
once TRBJ2-3 TRBD2 TRBV6-4 TGTGCCAGCAGTGAGAAAGGGGAGGGGGATACGCAGTATTTT CASSEKGEGDTQYF
. TRBJ1-6 TRBD1 TRBV10-3 TGTGCCATCAGACGAGGGGGCCCCGGGACCGGCGGTTCACCCCTCCACTTT CAIRRGGPGTGGSPLHF
. TRBJ2-5 TRBD2 TRBV5-4 TGTGCCAGCAGCTTGGGGCACATTTGGCGGGGGGGCCCCCAGTACTTC CASSLGHIWRGGPQYF
. TRBJ2-2 . TRBV6-2/TRBV6-3 TGTGCCAGCAGTGGACTACAGGGGTACACCGGGGAGCTGTTTTTT CASSGLQGYTGELFF
. TRBJ1-5 . TRBV6-2/TRBV6-3 TGTGCCAGCAGTCCGGGGCGGGGGGCTCCGGGCAATCAGCCCCAGCATTTT CASSPGRGAPGNQPQHF
few TRBJ2-7 . TRBV29-1 TGCAGCGTTTACAGGGGAGGCTACGAGCAGTACTTC CSVYRGGYEQYF
. TRBJ2-1 TRBD2 TRBV29-1 TGCAGCGTTCTAGCGGTACACAATGAGCAGTTCTTC CSVLAVHNEQFF
. TRBJ2-7 TRBD1 TRBV5-6 TGTGCCAGCAGGCTGGGGACAGGGATGTACGAGCAGTACTTC CASRLGTGMYEQYF
once TRBJ1-2 . TRBV6-5 TGTGCCAGCACCCCCAACGGGGGGCACTATGGCTACACCTTC CASTPNGGHYGYTF
once TRBJ2-7 TRBD1 TRBV11-2 TGTGCCAGCAGCGGACAGGGGGCGAACTACGAGCAGTACTTC CASSGQGANYEQYF
large TRBJ1-4 . TRBV19 TGTGCCAGTAGTGGCAGTGATTGGCCTAATGAAAAACTGTTTTTT CASSGSDWPNEKLFF
. TRBJ2-3 TRBD1 TRBV10-3 TGTGCCATCAGTGAGGGACAGGGGGCATTAGATACGCAGTATTTT CAISEGQGALDTQYF
. TRBJ2-1 TRBD2 TRBV11-2 TGTGCCAGCAGCTCTAGCGGGGGGGCTTTTGATGAGCAGTTCTTC CASSSSGGAFDEQFF
. TRBJ1-1 TRBD1 TRBV5-4 TGTGCCAGCAGCCTGGACAGGGGGTCCTCGGAAGCTTTCTTT CASSLDRGSSEAFF